The clone carrying this T cell receptor beta chain was detected many times. Its antigen is unidentified. The data were obtained in a study of early T cells in non-severe SARS-CoV-2 infection. Study-level information: Sequencing targeted bulk RNA from unsorted whole blood, leaving chains unpaired. Study observations and caveats: Database matching using VDJdb favored anti-spike CD8 responses, with private and CD4 specificities left missing.

V gave up 4 bases and J gave up 7 bases; unmatched junction bases: 7. This CDR3 contains 15 residues. In germline, CDR1 is ENHRY, CDR2 SYGVKD. Each cDNA molecule carried a unique molecular identifier. TCRdb reprocessed the 5' RACE reads with MiXCR, giving one entry per CDR3 protein. The top ten hold around 4.5% of the sample, which has under 60,000 distinct CDR3 sequences, roughly 8% seen once. This sequence joins TRBV10-3 and TRBJ2-1, with 10 bases matching TRBD2. This TCR was sampled from an adult who was a healthcare worker with PCR-confirmed SARS-CoV-2 infection or an uninfected control (not recorded which). Source material: whole blood. The CDR3 loop is CAISVSASGGNEQFF. The DNA for the CDR3 is TGTGCCATCAGTGTATCGGCTAGCGGGGGTAATGAGCAGTTCTTC.